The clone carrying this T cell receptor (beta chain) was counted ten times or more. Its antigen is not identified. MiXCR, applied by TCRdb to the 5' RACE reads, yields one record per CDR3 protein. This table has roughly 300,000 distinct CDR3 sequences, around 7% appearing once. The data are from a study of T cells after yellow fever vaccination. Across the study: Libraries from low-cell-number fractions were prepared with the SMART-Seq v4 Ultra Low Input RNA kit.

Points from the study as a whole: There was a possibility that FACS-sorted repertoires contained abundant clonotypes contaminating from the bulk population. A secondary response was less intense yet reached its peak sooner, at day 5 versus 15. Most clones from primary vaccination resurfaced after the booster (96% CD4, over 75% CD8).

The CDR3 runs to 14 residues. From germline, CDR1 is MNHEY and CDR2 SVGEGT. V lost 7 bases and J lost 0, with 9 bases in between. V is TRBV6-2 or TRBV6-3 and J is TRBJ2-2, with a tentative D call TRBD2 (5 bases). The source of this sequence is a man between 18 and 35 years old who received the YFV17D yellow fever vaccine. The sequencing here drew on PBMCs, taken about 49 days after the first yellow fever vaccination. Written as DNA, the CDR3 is TGTGCCAGCATGTGGACTCCGAACACCGGGGAGCTGTTTTTT. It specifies CASMWTPNTGELFF.